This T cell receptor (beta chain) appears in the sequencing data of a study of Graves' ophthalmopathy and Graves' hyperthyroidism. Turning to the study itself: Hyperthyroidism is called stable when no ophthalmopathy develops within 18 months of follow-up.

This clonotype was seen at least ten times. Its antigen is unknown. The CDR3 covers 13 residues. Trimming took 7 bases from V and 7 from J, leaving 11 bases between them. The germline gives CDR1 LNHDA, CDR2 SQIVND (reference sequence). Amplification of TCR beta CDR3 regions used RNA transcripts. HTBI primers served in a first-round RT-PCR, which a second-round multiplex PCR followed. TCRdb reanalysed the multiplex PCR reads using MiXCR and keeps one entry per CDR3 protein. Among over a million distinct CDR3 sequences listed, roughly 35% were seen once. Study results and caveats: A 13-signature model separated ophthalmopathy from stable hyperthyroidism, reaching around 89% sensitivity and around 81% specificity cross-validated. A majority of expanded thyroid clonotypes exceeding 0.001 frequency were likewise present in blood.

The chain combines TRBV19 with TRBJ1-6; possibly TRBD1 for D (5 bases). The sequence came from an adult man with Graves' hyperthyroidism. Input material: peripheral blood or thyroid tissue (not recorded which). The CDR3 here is CASTGLVNSPLHF. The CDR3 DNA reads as TGTGCCAGTACGGGACTCGTGAATTCACCCCTCCACTTT.